This TCR beta chain was recovered during a study of T cell repertoires in cytomegalovirus infection. In this sample, this clonotype turned up many times. TCRdb processed the reads anew with MiXCR; each CDR3 protein has one entry. The table includes around 74,000 distinct CDR3 sequences, roughly 3.6% detected once. The V and J ends lost 6 bases and 2 bases, in that order; junction bases with no gene match: 3. This CDR3 comprises 14 residues. Germline CDR1 MNHEY, CDR2 SVGEGT. The chain recombines TRBV6-2 or TRBV6-3 with TRBJ2-1; 8 bases match TRBD2. Sequencing was carried out using PBMCs. This sequence originates from a human donor in good health (CMV status not recorded). Some clones in this sample may be carry-over from other donors' samples. The CDR3 reads CASRLAGTYNEQFF. DNA for the CDR3: TGTGCCAGCAGATTAGCGGGGACCTACAATGAGCAGTTCTTC.